This T cell receptor (beta chain) was identified during a study of CD8 T cells in ankylosing spondylitis (dated by TCRdb to about 2017). Regarding the research as a whole: The study set out to find disease-linked TCR variants by profiling T cell receptor beta repertoires in ankylosing spondylitis patients and healthy donors. Samples of peripheral blood were taken, and for ankylosing spondylitis patients, synovial fluid was collected as well. The whole study cohort included some 100 healthy donors and over 20 ankylosing spondylitis patients.

On this clonotype: Its antigen remains unidentified. Per-base quality was not reported, and no clone a single base away is much larger than it.

From the cysteine through the phenylalanine, the CDR3 covers 15 amino acids. Only the CDR3 portion is preserved as DNA: 45 bases, with reading frame beginning at the first base. V is reduced by 0 bases and J by 10 bases, leaving a spacing of 13 bases between them. Data came from an Illumina HiSeq 2500. Quantitative 5'-RACE with molecular barcodes was used to prepare TCR beta libraries. The study's processing was this. A new computational method based on a probabilistic model of VDJ rearrangement was used to identify disease-linked TCR variants. TCRdb cleaned the public reads at Q25 with fastp, built clones with MiXCR and kept in-frame beta chains. Rows with one shared CDR3 protein collapse into an entry with the most common genes and DNA. TCRdb, not the authors, supplied the V and J calls. The sample table shows some 220,000 distinct CDR3 sequences, and about 10% are seen once. 2.6% of the sample lies in the top ten.

What the authors observed across the whole study: A CD8+ phenotype was shown by the disease-linked clones, which were found at relatively low frequencies in peripheral blood. Some TCR beta motif variants had previously been reported in synovial fluid and blood of reactive arthritis patients, which suggested common disease-initiation mechanisms. The disease-linked clones were reported as significantly enriched in matched synovial fluid samples from ankylosing spondylitis patients. Blood from ankylosing spondylitis patients appeared to be characterized by a TCR beta motif made up of several highly homologous amino acid variants.

Here the chain combines TRBV23-1 and TRBJ1-6; perhaps TRBD1 is the D gene, with 5 bases matching. TRBV23-1 is an ORF, and what it does is uncertain. Sequencing used blood, either unsorted or a sorted T cell fraction (not recorded which). This receptor was identified in a male donor with ankylosing spondylitis or in good health (not recorded which). The sequence in DNA is TGCGCCAGCAGTCAATCGCGGGGGTTAGGCTCACCCCTCCACTTT. This sequence encodes CASSQSRGLGSPLHF.